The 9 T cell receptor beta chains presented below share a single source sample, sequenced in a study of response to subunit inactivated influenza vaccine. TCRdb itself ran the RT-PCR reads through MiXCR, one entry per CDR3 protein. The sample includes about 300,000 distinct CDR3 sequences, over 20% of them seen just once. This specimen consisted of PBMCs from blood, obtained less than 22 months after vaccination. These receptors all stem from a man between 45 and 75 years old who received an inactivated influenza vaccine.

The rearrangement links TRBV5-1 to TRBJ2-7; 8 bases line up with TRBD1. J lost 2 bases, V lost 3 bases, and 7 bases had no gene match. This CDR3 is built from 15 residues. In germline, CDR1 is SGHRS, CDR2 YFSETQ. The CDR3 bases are TGCGCCAGCAGCTCCGGGACAGGCATTACCTACGAGCAGTACTTC. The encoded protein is CASSSGTGITYEQYF.

The CDR3 sequence: CASSLAGDLRGYTF. The CDR3 DNA reads as TGTGCCAGCAGTTTAGCCGGGGACCTCAGAGGCTACACCTTC. The chain is built from TRBV12-3 or TRBV12-4 and TRBJ1-2; a possible D gene is TRBD1 (5 bases). The ends were cut back, 0 bases at V and 8 bases at J, with 13 bases in the middle. The CDR3 is 14 residues long.

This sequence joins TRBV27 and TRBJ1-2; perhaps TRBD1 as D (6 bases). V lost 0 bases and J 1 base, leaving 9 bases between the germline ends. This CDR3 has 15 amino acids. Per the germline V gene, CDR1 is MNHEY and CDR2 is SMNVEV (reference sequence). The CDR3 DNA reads TGTGCCAGCAGTTTATCACAGGGTGTTAACTATGGCTACACCTTC. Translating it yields CASSLSQGVNYGYTF.

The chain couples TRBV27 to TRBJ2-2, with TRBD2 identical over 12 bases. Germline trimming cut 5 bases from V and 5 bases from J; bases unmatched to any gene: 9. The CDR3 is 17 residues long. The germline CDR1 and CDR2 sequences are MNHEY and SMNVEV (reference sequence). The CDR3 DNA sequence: TGTGCCAGCAGTCTCGGGCTAGCGGGAGGGTGGACCGGGGAGCTGTTTTTT. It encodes CASSLGLAGGWTGELFF.

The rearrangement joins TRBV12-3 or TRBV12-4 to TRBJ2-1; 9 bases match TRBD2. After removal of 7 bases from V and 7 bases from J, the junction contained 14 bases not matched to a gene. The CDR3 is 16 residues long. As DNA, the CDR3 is TGTGCCAGCACCGGCGGCGCGGGGGGGCCTTGGAATGAGCAGTTCTTC. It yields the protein CASTGGAGGPWNEQFF.

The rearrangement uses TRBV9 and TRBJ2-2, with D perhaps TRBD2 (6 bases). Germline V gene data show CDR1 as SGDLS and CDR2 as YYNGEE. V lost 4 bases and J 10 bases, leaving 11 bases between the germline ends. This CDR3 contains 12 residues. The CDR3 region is CASSPWGEELFF. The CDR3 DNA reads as TGTGCCAGCAGCCCGTGGGGGGAGGAGCTGTTTTTT.

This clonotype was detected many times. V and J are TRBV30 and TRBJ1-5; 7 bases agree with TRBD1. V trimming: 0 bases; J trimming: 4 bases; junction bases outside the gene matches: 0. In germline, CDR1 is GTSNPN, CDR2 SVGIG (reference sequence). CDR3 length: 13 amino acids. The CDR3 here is CAWSVQGNQPQHF. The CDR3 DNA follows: TGTGCCTGGAGTGTACAGGGGAATCAGCCCCAGCATTTT.

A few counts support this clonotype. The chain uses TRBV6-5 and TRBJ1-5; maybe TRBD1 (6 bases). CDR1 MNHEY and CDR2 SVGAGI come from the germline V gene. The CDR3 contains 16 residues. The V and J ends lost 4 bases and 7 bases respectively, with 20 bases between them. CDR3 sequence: CASSWDGGARRQPQHF. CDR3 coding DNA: TGTGCCAGCAGTTGGGACGGGGGCGCGAGAAGGCAGCCCCAGCATTTT.

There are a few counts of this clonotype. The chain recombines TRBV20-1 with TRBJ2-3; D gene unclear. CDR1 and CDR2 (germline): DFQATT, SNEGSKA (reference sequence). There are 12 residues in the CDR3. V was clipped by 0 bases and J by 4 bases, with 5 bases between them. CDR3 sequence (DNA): TGCAGTGCTAGAGATTCCCCAGATACGCAGTATTTT. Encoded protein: CSARDSPDTQYF.